This TCR beta chain was recorded in a study of blood T cell repertoires in COVID-19. The CDR3 spans 16 residues. Trimming left V 1 base short and J 7 bases short, with 20 bases between. CDR1 MGHRA and CDR2 YSYEKL come from the germline V gene. In the original analysis: Amplifying reference gene primers gave estimates of nucleated cell counts. Clones were sequenced by immunoSEQ multiplex PCR, and TCRdb holds only the in-frame ones, with some missing. That table furnishes V, J and clone size, whereas the DNA furnished D and trimming. Among a few hundred thousand clones listed, 88% were seen once. What was sequenced was peripheral blood. The V call is TRBV4-1, the J call TRBJ2-7; tentatively, D is TRBD2 (5 bases). The TCR sequence derives from a young woman with COVID-19, enrolled during active disease. The CDR3 DNA follows: TGCGCCAGCAGCCAAGCGGCGAGGGAGCAGTGGAGGGAGCAGTACGTC. Its translation is CASSQAAREQWREQYV.